A selection of T cell receptor beta chains follows, all from one sample in a study of human T cells and chemical hapten exposure. A single record per CDR3 protein comes from TCRdb applying MiXCR to the RACE reads. This sample has about 360,000 distinct CDR3 sequences, with about 7% found just once. The sample in question was whole blood, obtained in connection with sensitization to the hapten diphenylcyclopropenone (DPC). These receptors all stem from a woman between 18 and 30 years old with alopecia areata. Some clones in this sample may be carry-over from other donors' samples. Both conserved end residues are part of each CDR3. A D gene is named only where the DNA matches it firmly. Size is stated for part of the rows, as once, few or many counts, or as a class when the clone is expanded.

clone_size	v_call	d_call	j_call	cdr3_nt	cdr3_aa
few	TRBV12-3/TRBV12-4	NA	TRBJ2-3	TGTGCCAGTACTCCCGGCGGGCGGGGGCGCACAGATACGCAGTATTTT	CASTPGGRGRTDTQYF
NA	TRBV6-5	TRBD1	TRBJ2-7	TGTGCCAGCAGACTGACAGGGTCCCAAGGGCAGTACTTC	CASRLTGSQGQYF
NA	TRBV5-4	NA	TRBJ1-1	TGTGCCAGCAGCTTGGGATTCACTTTGAACACTGAAGCTTTCTTT	CASSLGFTLNTEAFF
many	TRBV20-1	NA	TRBJ2-1	TGCAGTGCTAGAGGACCGGGCCTAGGCAATGAGCAGTTCTTC	CSARGPGLGNEQFF
many	TRBV7-2	NA	TRBJ2-1	TGTGCCAGCAGCTTTATATTGAATGAGCAGTTCTTC	CASSFILNEQFF
few	TRBV4-2	NA	TRBJ2-1	TGTGCCAGCAGCCGTCCATCCAGGGCTTCCTACAATGAGCAGTTCTTC	CASSRPSRASYNEQFF
NA	TRBV6-4	NA	TRBJ2-3	TGTGCCACCGCCACAGGGCCTAGCACAGATACGCAGTATTTT	CATATGPSTDTQYF
few	TRBV12-3/TRBV12-4	NA	TRBJ2-3	TGTGCCAGCAGGAGACAGGCGACGCAGTATTTT	CASRRQATQYF
NA	TRBV15	NA	TRBJ1-4	TGTGCCACCAGCAGAGATCGCAGTGGGACTGAAAAACTGTTTTTT	CATSRDRSGTEKLFF
few	TRBV3-1	TRBD2	TRBJ2-7	TGTGCCAGCAGCCAAGGAGACGGGACTAGCGGGGGGGATGAGCAGTACTTC	CASSQGDGTSGGDEQYF
many	TRBV6-1	NA	TRBJ2-7	TGTGCCAGCAGTGAAGTAAGGGGGTACGAGCAGTACTTC	CASSEVRGYEQYF
few	TRBV5-1	NA	TRBJ2-3	TGCGCCAGCAGCTTGTTCAGCGGGTCGAGCACAGATACGCAGTATTTT	CASSLFSGSSTDTQYF
few	TRBV5-6	TRBD1	TRBJ2-3	TGTGCCAGCAGCTTGGGGGACAGGGTTGTTACAGATACGCAGTATTTT	CASSLGDRVVTDTQYF
few	TRBV2	NA	TRBJ1-5	TGTGCCAGCAGTCAACAGGGAGGGGATCAGCCCCAGCATTTT	CASSQQGGDQPQHF
NA	TRBV3-1	NA	TRBJ2-3	TGTGCCAGCAGCCAAGAAGGCGTTTGGGACGTCACGCAGTATTTT	CASSQEGVWDVTQYF
many	TRBV29-1	NA	TRBJ2-3	TGCAGCGCCGACCGGGACAATAGCACAGATACGCAGTATTTT	CSADRDNSTDTQYF
NA	TRBV5-1	NA	TRBJ2-3	TGCGCCAGCAGCTTGGCCCCTGTTACTACTAGCACAGATACGCAGTATTTT	CASSLAPVTTSTDTQYF